Listed below are T cell receptor beta chains from one sample, sequenced in a study of cytomegalovirus exposure and HLA in healthy donors. Measured with immunoSEQ multiplex PCR; TCRdb has only the in-frame clones, and not every one. The sample comprises 150,000 to 200,000 clones, roughly 80% of which are singletons, and under 7.5% rests with the top ten. Sequencing was done on a sample of PBMCs. These receptors all stem from a man aged 25-45 years in good health and CMV-seropositive. Both conserved end residues are part of each CDR3. D genes are given only for firm matches. Size is stated for part of the rows, as once, few or many counts, or as a class when the clone is expanded.

j_call: TRBJ2-7
v_call: TRBV19
clone_size: .
d_call: TRBD1
cdr3_aa: CASNTGGMNEQYF
cdr3_nt: TGTGCCAGCAATACAGGGGGCATGAACGAGCAGTACTTC

j_call: TRBJ1-2
v_call: TRBV9
clone_size: .
d_call: TRBD1
cdr3_aa: CASSGPQGADYGYTF
cdr3_nt: TGTGCCAGCAGCGGACCCCAGGGGGCTGACTATGGCTACACCTTC

j_call: TRBJ1-2
v_call: TRBV19
clone_size: .
d_call: .
cdr3_aa: CASRDPGVRGYTF
cdr3_nt: TGTGCCAGTAGGGACCCAGGGGTTCGGGGCTACACCTTC

j_call: TRBJ1-2
v_call: TRBV5-1
clone_size: .
d_call: TRBD1
cdr3_aa: CASSVQGDLYGYTF
cdr3_nt: TGCGCCAGCAGCGTCCAGGGGGACCTCTATGGCTACACCTTC

j_call: TRBJ2-1
v_call: TRBV11-2
clone_size: .
d_call: .
cdr3_aa: CASSLEGQAYNEQFF
cdr3_nt: TGTGCCAGCAGCTTAGAGGGGCAAGCCTACAATGAGCAGTTCTTC

j_call: TRBJ2-7
v_call: TRBV4-1
clone_size: .
d_call: .
cdr3_aa: CASSRSLADEQYF
cdr3_nt: TGCGCCAGCAGCCGCTCACTCGCGGACGAGCAGTACTTC

j_call: TRBJ1-2
v_call: TRBV2
clone_size: .
d_call: TRBD1
cdr3_aa: CASSLWDRGTFGYGYTF
cdr3_nt: TGTGCCAGCAGTCTCTGGGACAGGGGTACCTTTGGGTATGGCTACACCTTC

j_call: TRBJ2-3
v_call: TRBV5-6
clone_size: .
d_call: TRBD2
cdr3_aa: CASSYVSGRASPDTQYF
cdr3_nt: TGTGCCAGCAGCTACGTGAGCGGGAGGGCCTCCCCAGATACGCAGTATTTT

j_call: TRBJ1-5
v_call: TRBV4-1
clone_size: .
d_call: .
cdr3_aa: CASSQDRGINQPQHF
cdr3_nt: TGCGCCAGCAGCCAAGACAGGGGTATCAATCAGCCCCAGCATTTT

j_call: TRBJ2-5
v_call: TRBV11-2
clone_size: .
d_call: TRBD1
cdr3_aa: CASSETTGVETQYF
cdr3_nt: TGTGCCAGCAGCGAAACGACAGGGGTGGAGACCCAGTACTTC

j_call: TRBJ1-2
v_call: TRBV6-5
clone_size: .
d_call: TRBD1
cdr3_aa: CASSYSDRVYYGYTF
cdr3_nt: TGTGCCAGCAGTTACTCGGACAGGGTCTACTATGGCTACACCTTC

j_call: TRBJ1-5
v_call: TRBV5-8
clone_size: .
d_call: TRBD1
cdr3_aa: CASSLWTGGGQPQHF
cdr3_nt: TGTGCCAGCAGCCTATGGACAGGAGGCGGTCAGCCCCAGCATTTT

j_call: TRBJ2-5
v_call: TRBV7-9
clone_size: .
d_call: .
cdr3_aa: CSSSPLGRETQYF
cdr3_nt: TGTTCCAGCAGCCCATTAGGGAGAGAGACCCAGTACTTC

j_call: TRBJ2-7
v_call: TRBV19
clone_size: .
d_call: .
cdr3_aa: CASSIYQGAGEQYF
cdr3_nt: TGTGCCAGTAGTATATATCAGGGCGCGGGAGAGCAGTACTTC

j_call: TRBJ1-3
v_call: TRBV7-9
clone_size: once
d_call: .
cdr3_aa: CASSPQNPSGNTIYF
cdr3_nt: TGTGCCAGCAGCCCACAGAACCCCTCTGGAAACACCATATATTTT

j_call: TRBJ2-7
v_call: TRBV18
clone_size: .
d_call: .
cdr3_aa: CASSPKYSGVSSYEQYF
cdr3_nt: TGTGCCAGCTCACCGAAATACTCGGGAGTTTCCTCCTACGAGCAGTACTTC